The 30 T cell receptor beta chains listed next were all sequenced from one sample in a study of neurological immune-mediated disorders. TCRdb processed the 5' RACE reads anew with MiXCR; each CDR3 protein has one entry. The sample has 30,000 to 40,000 distinct CDR3 sequences; roughly 10% are singletons. Time point noted: technical triplicate 1. Sequenced: PBMCs. The receptors derive from a man aged 60 to 69 with HTLV-1-associated myelopathy (HAM/TSP).

This clonotype occurred many times. The chain employs TRBV12-3 or TRBV12-4 and TRBJ2-5, with D perhaps TRBD2 (5 bases). The ends were cut back, 7 bases at V and 5 bases at J, with 14 bases in the middle. This CDR3 region has 13 residues. As DNA, the CDR3 is TGTGCCAGCATGCGGAGGAGAGGGGAGACCCAGTACTTC. Its protein product is CASMRRRGETQYF.

This clonotype was seen many times. This chain joins TRBV6-2 or TRBV6-3 and TRBJ2-7; the match to TRBD2 covers 9 bases. The CDR3 is made up of 16 amino acids. Germline V CDR1 and CDR2: MNHEY, SVGEGT. Trimming removed 2 bases from V and 0 bases from J; junction bases left unmatched: 5. This CDR3 is CASSYGTSQYSYEQYF. The CDR3 bases are TGTGCCAGCAGTTACGGGACTAGCCAATACTCCTACGAGCAGTACTTC.

This clonotype was picked up many times. The chain links TRBV5-1 to TRBJ1-4; a weak D match, TRBD1 (6 bases). Between the trimmed V and J ends, which lost 0 bases and 7 bases, there was a span of 16 bases. The CDR3 length is 16 residues. Germline V lookup: CDR1 SGHRS, CDR2 YFSETQ. CDR3 amino acids: CASSLAVRDIAEKLFF. The CDR3 bases are TGCGCCAGCAGCTTGGCGGTCCGGGACATCGCTGAAAAACTGTTTTTT. Using reference TRBV5-1 and TRBJ1-4 for the parts outside the CDR3, the full variable domain is KAGVTQTPRYLIKTRGQQVTLSCSPISGHRSVSWYQQTPGQGLQFLFEYFSETQRNKGNFPGRFSGRQFSNSRSEMNVSTLELGDSALYLCASSLAVRDIAEKLFFGSGTQLSVL.

This clonotype was observed at least ten times. In DNA form, the CDR3 reads TGTGCCAGCAGCTTAGAGGCGGTCCTCTTCTCTGGAAACACCATATATTTT. Translating it yields CASSLEAVLFSGNTIYF. The J gene is TRBJ1-3, the V gene TRBV11-2; the D is unclear. Germline CDR1 SGHAT, CDR2 FQNNGV. CDR3 length: 17 amino acids. Trimming pared 0 bases from V and 0 bases from J, leaving 12 bases between.

This clonotype was seen only a few times. This sequence joins TRBV30 and TRBJ1-2; 8 bases line up with TRBD1. The length of the CDR3 is 12 residues. The germline V gene has CDR1 GTSNPN and CDR2 SVGIG (reference sequence). V gave up 5 bases and J gave up 8 bases; unmatched junction bases: 7. Here the CDR3 DNA reads TGTGCCTGGGGCGCCGGACAGGGCGGCTACACCTTC. This translates into CAWGAGQGGYTF.

In regard to this clonotype: The conserved closing phenylalanine or tryptophan is absent in this CDR3, likely reflecting a read error. Because the CDR3's place on the DNA is in doubt, the DNA is left out and the CDR3 is given as listed by TCRdb. CDR3 amino acids: CATSDSPGSVYGYTV. The chain couples TRBV24-1 to TRBJ1-2. Germline-derived CDR1 and CDR2 are KGHDR and SFDVKD. Termini included, the CDR3 measures 15 amino acids.

This clonotype occurred many times. This sequence joins TRBV7-3 and TRBJ2-1; TRBD2 might be the D (7 bases). The V and J ends lost 2 bases and 7 bases respectively, with 12 bases between them. The CDR3 length is 14 residues. The germline V gene encodes CDR1 SGHTA and CDR2 FQGTGA. The CDR3 DNA is TGTGCCAGCAGCTTAGGGGGGGCTGAAAATGAGCAGTTCTTC. As protein: CASSLGGAENEQFF.

This clonotype came up many times. V gene TRBV20-1 combines with J gene TRBJ2-2; the D is unclear. The CDR3 consists of 14 residues. Trimming shortened V by 3 bases and J by 1 base, and 9 bases separated the two germline ends. CDR1 and CDR2 (germline): DFQATT, SNEGSKA (reference sequence). CDR3 in amino acids: CSARWAGNTGELFF. The CDR3, as DNA: TGCAGTGCTAGGTGGGCAGGGAACACCGGGGAGCTGTTTTTT.

This clonotype was seen repeatedly, ten times or more. V and J are TRBV5-1 and TRBJ2-3; D is undetermined. Germline CDR1 is SGHRS and CDR2 is YFSETQ. There are 12 residues in the CDR3. V lost 4 bases and J 1 base, leaving 4 bases between the germline ends. Here the CDR3 DNA reads TGCGCCAGCAGCACCGGCACAGATACGCAGTATTTT. This encodes CASSTGTDTQYF.

This clonotype showed up many times. The CDR3: CSASVQGREQFF. DNA for the CDR3: TGCAGTGCTAGTGTACAGGGGCGTGAGCAGTTCTTC. The J gene is TRBJ2-1, the V gene TRBV20-1; 7 nucleotides line up with TRBD1. The CDR3 contains 12 residues. Germline-derived CDR1 and CDR2 are DFQATT and SNEGSKA (reference sequence). J lost 9 bases, V lost 3 bases, and 5 bases had no gene match.

This clonotype was picked up many times. The rearrangement uses TRBV15 and TRBJ1-1; 8 nucleotides line up with TRBD1. V trimming: 3 bases; J trimming: 9 bases; junction bases outside the gene matches: 6. The length of the CDR3 is 13 residues. CDR1 and CDR2 from the germline V gene are LNHNV and YYDKDF (reference sequence). CDR3 DNA: TGTGCCACCAGCAGCGACAGGGGACGGAAAGCTTTCTTT. It yields the protein CATSSDRGRKAFF.

This clonotype was recorded at least ten times. The chain links TRBV12-3 or TRBV12-4 to TRBJ2-7; D perhaps matches TRBD1 (6 bases). Deletions cut 4 bases from V and 2 bases from J, with 15 bases between. CDR3 size: 15 residues. The CDR3 bases are TGTGCCAGCAGTTCCCAAAACAGGGAACCCTACGAGCAGTACTTC. The encoded protein is CASSSQNREPYEQYF.

This clonotype was observed at least ten times. The chain is built from TRBV18 and TRBJ2-5; D ambiguous. Germline CDR1 reads KGHSH; CDR2 reads LQKENI. V lost 1 base to trimming and J lost 5 bases, with 2 bases between them. This CDR3 region has 11 residues. The CDR3 DNA reads TGTGCCAGCTCACCACGGGAGACCCAGTACTTC. This sequence encodes CASSPRETQYF.

V is TRBV18 and J is TRBJ2-1; 11 bases are shared with TRBD2. After removal of 3 bases from V and 4 bases from J, the junction contained 5 bases not matched to a gene. The germline V gene encodes CDR1 KGHSH and CDR2 LQKENI. This CDR3 is built from 16 residues. CDR3 in amino acids: CASSPIGTSGYNEQFF. The CDR3, as DNA: TGTGCCAGCTCACCCATCGGGACTAGCGGATACAATGAGCAGTTCTTC.

There are many counts of this clonotype. The chain links TRBV24-1 to TRBJ2-3; no reliable D call. Germline CDR1 is KGHDR and CDR2 is SFDVKD. The CDR3 consists of 12 residues. V was trimmed by 3 bases and J by 6 bases, leaving 6 bases between them. Here the CDR3 DNA reads TGTGCCACCAGTGATCCATCGGATACGCAGTATTTT. Its protein is CATSDPSDTQYF.

This clonotype was seen repeatedly, ten times or more. The rearrangement links TRBV27 to TRBJ1-1; D call uncertain. V gave up 2 bases and J gave up 0 bases, with 10 bases separating them. CDR3 size: 15 residues. Germline V CDR1 and CDR2: MNHEY, SMNVEV (reference sequence). In DNA form, the CDR3 reads TGTGCCAGCAGTTTAGGTCCGGGGTTGAACACTGAAGCTTTCTTT. It is translated as CASSLGPGLNTEAFF.

Worth noting for this clonotype: With a much larger clone just one base away, this may be a read error. The genes are TRBV6-1 and TRBJ2-5; possible D gene TRBD2, 5 bases. Trimming shortened V by 0 bases and J by 4 bases, and 9 bases separated the two germline ends. The CDR3 runs to 14 residues. Germline CDR1 reads MNHNS; CDR2 reads SASEGT. Here the CDR3 DNA reads TGTGCCAGCAGTGAAGCGTCCAGCGGAGAGACCCAGTACTTC. Translated: CASSEASSGETQYF.

This clonotype was found many times. V gene TRBV28 combines with J gene TRBJ1-5; 11 bases map to TRBD1. Germline V lookup: CDR1 MDHEN, CDR2 SYDVKM. The trim removed 3 bases at V and 0 bases at J, leaving 10 bases unmatched. The length of the CDR3 is 19 residues. CDR3 sequence: CASSFRTGGPRYSNQPQHF. CDR3 in DNA: TGTGCCAGCAGTTTCCGGACAGGGGGCCCCCGTTATAGCAATCAGCCCCAGCATTTT.

As concerns this clonotype: A much larger clonotype is one base distant, so this may be a read error. The chain uses TRBV18 and TRBJ2-3; 9 nucleotides line up with TRBD1. CDR1 and CDR2 (germline): KGHSH, LQKENI. The J segment lost 3 bases and the V segment lost 5 bases, leaving 6 bases of the junction unmatched. This CDR3 has 15 residues. CDR3 protein: CASSMGQGSTDTQYF. The CDR3 bases are TGTGCCAGCTCAATGGGACAGGGATCGACAGATACGCAGTATTTT.

At least ten counts were recorded for this clonotype. V usage is TRBV5-1 and J usage is TRBJ2-2, with 8 bases identical to TRBD1. The CDR3 totals 14 residues. The germline CDR1 and CDR2 sequences are SGHRS and YFSETQ. V trimming: 6 bases; J trimming: 7 bases; junction bases outside the gene matches: 8. The CDR3 nucleotides read TGCGCCAGCATATCCCAGGGGGCCGGCGGGGAGCTGTTTTTT. Its protein product is CASISQGAGGELFF.

This clonotype was found many times. The CDR3 loop is CASSLLAGTGELFF. The CDR3 DNA is TGCGCCAGCAGCTTGTTAGCGGGGACCGGGGAGCTGTTTTTT. The rearrangement joins TRBV5-1 to TRBJ2-2; 8 nucleotides agree with TRBD2. CDR1 is SGHRS, CDR2 YFSETQ, per germline. The CDR3 consists of 14 residues. V was clipped by 1 base and J by 5 bases; unmatched bases: 1. Together with reference TRBV5-1 and TRBJ2-2, the CDR3 gives the full variable domain: KAGVTQTPRYLIKTRGQQVTLSCSPISGHRSVSWYQQTPGQGLQFLFEYFSETQRNKGNFPGRFSGRQFSNSRSEMNVSTLELGDSALYLCASSLLAGTGELFFGEGSRLTVL.

This clonotype was seen at least ten times. This rearrangement joins TRBV15 to TRBJ1-4; D is unclear. The germline CDR1 and CDR2 sequences are LNHNV and YYDKDF (reference sequence). The V end was cut by 5 bases, the J end by 8 bases, with 9 bases between. The CDR3 extends over 12 amino acids. The CDR3 region is CATSHVSEKLFF. The CDR3 coding sequence is TGTGCCACCAGCCACGTCTCGGAAAAACTGTTTTTT.

In its sample, this clonotype was seen many times. The V and J genes are TRBV20-1 and TRBJ1-3; 8 positions match TRBD1. Per germline, CDR1 DFQATT and CDR2 SNEGSKA (reference sequence). Losses at the gene ends were 0 bases for V and 0 bases for J; bases not matched to a gene: 4. The CDR3 loop spans 16 amino acids. The CDR3 nucleotides are TGCAGTGCTAGAGATGCGGGACAGGTCTCTGGAAACACCATATATTTT. Its translation: CSARDAGQVSGNTIYF.

This clonotype was seen many times. The chain links TRBV5-1 to TRBJ2-2; D not resolved. Germline values: CDR1 SGHRS, CDR2 YFSETQ. Trimming removed 2 bases from V and 0 bases from J, with 5 bases in between. This CDR3 comprises 14 residues. CDR3 residues: CASSFWTNTGELFF. CDR3 bases: TGCGCCAGCAGCTTCTGGACGAACACCGGGGAGCTGTTTTTT.

The chain carries TRBV19 and TRBJ1-5; weak D call: TRBD1 (6 bases). Germline V gene sequence: CDR1 LNHDA, CDR2 SQIVND (reference sequence). The CDR3 is 14 residues long. The germline V and J ends were trimmed by 5 bases and 2 bases, with 10 bases remaining between them. The CDR3 DNA follows: TGTGCCAGTAGTGGAAGACAGGGCAATCAGCCCCAGCATTTT. Its protein product is CASSGRQGNQPQHF.

This clonotype appeared many times. V gene TRBV15 combines with J gene TRBJ2-5; possible D gene TRBD2, 6 bases. The germline V gene encodes CDR1 LNHNV and CDR2 YYDKDF (reference sequence). The CDR3 is made up of 15 amino acids. With 0 bases removed from V and 4 bases from J, the gap between germline ends came to 12 bases. As DNA, the CDR3 is TGTGCCACCAGCAGAGATCCGGGAGTGGGAGAGACCCAGTACTTC. It encodes CATSRDPGVGETQYF. Together with reference TRBV15 and TRBJ2-5, the CDR3 gives the full variable domain: DAMVIQNPRYQVTQFGKPVTLSCSQTLNHNVMYWYQQKSSQAPKLLFHYYDKDFNNEADTPDNFQSRRPNTSFCFLDIRSPGLGDTAMYLCATSRDPGVGETQYFGPGTRLLVL.

This clonotype was observed at least ten times. The rearrangement links TRBV6-6 to TRBJ1-2; TRBD1 is a possible D gene (5 bases). CDR1 and CDR2 (germline): MNHNY, SVGAGI (reference sequence). This CDR3 is 13 amino acids long. Trimming left V 5 bases short and J 7 bases short, with 14 bases between. CDR3 sequence: CASSRTSAGGYTF. The CDR3 DNA is TGTGCCAGCAGTAGGACAAGCGCGGGTGGCTACACCTTC.

This clonotype was observed at least ten times. The CDR3 nucleotides are TGCAGCGTTCGTGGGGGTCTGAACACTGAAGCTTTCTTT. Amino acids: CSVRGGLNTEAFF. The chain has TRBV29-1 and TRBJ1-1, with a tentative D call TRBD1 (5 bases). From germline, CDR1 is SQVTM and CDR2 ANQGSEA. CDR3 length equals 13 residues. Trimming removed 5 bases at V and 0 bases at J, with 10 bases between.

The sample holds many counts of this clonotype. The chain combines TRBV20-1 with TRBJ2-2; D unclear. Trimming took off 2 bases at V and 0 bases at J, with 7 bases between the two ends. CDR1 and CDR2 (germline): DFQATT, SNEGSKA (reference sequence). The CDR3 extends over 14 amino acids. The CDR3 region has the DNA TGCAGTGCTAGACCCCCCGCGAACACCGGGGAGCTGTTTTTT. The encoded protein is CSARPPANTGELFF.

This clonotype has at least ten counts. Here the CDR3 reads CASSLTSGSVVYEQFF. In nucleotides, the CDR3 is TGCGCCAGCAGCTTGACTAGCGGGAGTGTTGTCTATGAGCAGTTCTTC. The rearrangement uses TRBV5-1 and TRBJ2-1, with 11 bases that match TRBD2. CDR3 length equals 16 residues. The germline V gene has CDR1 SGHRS and CDR2 YFSETQ. Germline trimming cut 1 base from V and 8 bases from J; bases unmatched to any gene: 8.